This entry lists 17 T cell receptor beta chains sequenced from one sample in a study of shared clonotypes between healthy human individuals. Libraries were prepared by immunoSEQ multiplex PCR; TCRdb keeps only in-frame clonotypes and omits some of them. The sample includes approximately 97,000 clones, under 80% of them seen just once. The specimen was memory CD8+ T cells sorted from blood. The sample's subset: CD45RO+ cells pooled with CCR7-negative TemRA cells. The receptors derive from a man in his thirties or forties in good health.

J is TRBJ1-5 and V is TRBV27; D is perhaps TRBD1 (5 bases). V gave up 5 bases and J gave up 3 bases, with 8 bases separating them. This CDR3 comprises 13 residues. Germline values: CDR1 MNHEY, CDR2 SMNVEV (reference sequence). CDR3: CASSQGFNQPQHF. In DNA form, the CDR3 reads TGTGCCAGCAGTCAGGGATTCAATCAGCCCCAGCATTTT.

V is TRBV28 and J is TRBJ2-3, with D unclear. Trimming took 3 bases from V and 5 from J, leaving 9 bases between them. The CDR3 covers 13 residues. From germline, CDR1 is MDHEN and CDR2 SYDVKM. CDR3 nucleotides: TGTGCCAGCAGTTTCACTTCAGGAGATACGCAGTATTTT. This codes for CASSFTSGDTQYF.

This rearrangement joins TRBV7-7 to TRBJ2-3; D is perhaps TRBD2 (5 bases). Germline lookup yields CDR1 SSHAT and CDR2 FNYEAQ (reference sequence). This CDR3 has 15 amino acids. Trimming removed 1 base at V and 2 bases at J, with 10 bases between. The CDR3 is CASSLGEGHTDTQYF. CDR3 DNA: TGTGCCAGCAGCTTAGGAGAGGGCCACACAGATACGCAGTATTTT.

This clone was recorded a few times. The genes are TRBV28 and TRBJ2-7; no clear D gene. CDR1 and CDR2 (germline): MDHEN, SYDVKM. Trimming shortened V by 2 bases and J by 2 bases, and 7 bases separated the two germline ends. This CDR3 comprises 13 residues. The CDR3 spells CASSLGATYEQYF. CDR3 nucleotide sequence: TGTGCCAGCAGTTTAGGAGCGACCTACGAGCAGTACTTC.

The CDR3 DNA follows: TGTGCCAGCAGCCCCATAGCGGGAGGCGAGGAGACCCAGTACTTC. This translates into CASSPIAGGEETQYF. The V gene is TRBV11-2, the J gene TRBJ2-5; 10 nucleotides agree with TRBD2. The CDR3 extends over 15 amino acids. Germline values: CDR1 SGHAT, CDR2 FQNNGV. V shed 5 bases, J shed 5 bases, and the junction held 8 bases outside the gene matches.

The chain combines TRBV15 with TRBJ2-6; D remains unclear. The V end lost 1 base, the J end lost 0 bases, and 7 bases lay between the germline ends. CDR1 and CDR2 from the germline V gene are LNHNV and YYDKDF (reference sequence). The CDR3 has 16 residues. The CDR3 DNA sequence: TGTGCCACCAGCAGAGTGGGCGACTCTGGGGCCAACGTCCTGACTTTC. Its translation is CATSRVGDSGANVLTF.

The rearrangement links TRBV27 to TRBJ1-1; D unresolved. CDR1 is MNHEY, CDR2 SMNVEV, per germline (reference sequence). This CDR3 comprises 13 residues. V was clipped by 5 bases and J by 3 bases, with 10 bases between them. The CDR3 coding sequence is TGTGCCAGCAGTGGGCACACCGACACTGAAGCTTTCTTT. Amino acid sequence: CASSGHTDTEAFF.

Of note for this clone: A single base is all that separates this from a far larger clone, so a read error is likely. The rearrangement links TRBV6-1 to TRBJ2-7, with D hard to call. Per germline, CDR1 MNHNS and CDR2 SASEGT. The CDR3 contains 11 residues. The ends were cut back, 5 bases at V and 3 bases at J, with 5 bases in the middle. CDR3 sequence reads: CASSLYYEQYF. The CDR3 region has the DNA TGTGCCAGCAGTCTATACTACGAGCAGTACTTC.

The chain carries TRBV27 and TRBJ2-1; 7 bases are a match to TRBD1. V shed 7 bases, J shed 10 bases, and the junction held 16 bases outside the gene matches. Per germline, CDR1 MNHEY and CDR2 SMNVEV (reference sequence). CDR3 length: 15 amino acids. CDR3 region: CASNGRQGAPREQFF. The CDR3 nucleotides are TGTGCCAGCAACGGTCGACAGGGAGCCCCTAGGGAGCAGTTCTTC.

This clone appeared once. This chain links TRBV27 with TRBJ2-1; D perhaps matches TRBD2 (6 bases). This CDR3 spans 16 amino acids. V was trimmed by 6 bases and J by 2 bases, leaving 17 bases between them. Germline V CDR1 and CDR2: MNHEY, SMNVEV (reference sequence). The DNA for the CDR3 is TGTGCCAGCAGAAACTTGAAGGGGAGGACCTACAATGAGCAGTTCTTC. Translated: CASRNLKGRTYNEQFF.

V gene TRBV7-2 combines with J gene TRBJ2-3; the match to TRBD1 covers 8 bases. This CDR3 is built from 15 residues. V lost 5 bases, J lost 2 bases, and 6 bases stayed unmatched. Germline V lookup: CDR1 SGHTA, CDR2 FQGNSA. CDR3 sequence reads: CASSPGGGNTDTQYF. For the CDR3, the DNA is TGTGCCAGCAGCCCAGGGGGCGGGAACACAGATACGCAGTATTTT.

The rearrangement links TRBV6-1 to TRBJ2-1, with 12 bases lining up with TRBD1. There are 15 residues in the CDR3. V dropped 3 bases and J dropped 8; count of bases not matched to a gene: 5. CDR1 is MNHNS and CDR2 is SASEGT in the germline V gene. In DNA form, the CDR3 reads TGTGCCAGCAGTGAGGGACAGGGGGCCGTTGATGAGCAGTTCTTC. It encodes CASSEGQGAVDEQFF.

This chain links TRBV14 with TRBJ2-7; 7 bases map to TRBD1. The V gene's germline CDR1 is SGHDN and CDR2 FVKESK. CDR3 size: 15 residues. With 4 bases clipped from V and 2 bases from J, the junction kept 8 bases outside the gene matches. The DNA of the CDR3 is TGTGCCAGCAGCCCGCGACAGGGTTTCCCCTACGAGCAGTACTTC. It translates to CASSPRQGFPYEQYF.

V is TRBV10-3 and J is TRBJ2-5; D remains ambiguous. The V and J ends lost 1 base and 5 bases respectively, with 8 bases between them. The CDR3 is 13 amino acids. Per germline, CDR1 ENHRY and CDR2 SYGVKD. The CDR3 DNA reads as TGTGCCATCAGTGAGTATCGCGAGGAGACCCAGTACTTC. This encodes CAISEYREETQYF.

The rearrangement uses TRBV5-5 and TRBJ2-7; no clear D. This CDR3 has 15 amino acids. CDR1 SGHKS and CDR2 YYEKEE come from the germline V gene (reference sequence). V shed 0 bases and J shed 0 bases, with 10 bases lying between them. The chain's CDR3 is CASSLAPQSSYEQYF. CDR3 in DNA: TGTGCCAGCAGCTTGGCCCCACAAAGCTCCTACGAGCAGTACTTC. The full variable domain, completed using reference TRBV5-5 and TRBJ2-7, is DAGVTQSPTHLIKTRGQQVTLRCSPISGHKSVSWYQQVLGQGPQFIFQYYEKEERGRGNFPDRFSARQFPNYSSELNVNALLLGDSALYLCASSLAPQSSYEQYFGPGTRLTVT.

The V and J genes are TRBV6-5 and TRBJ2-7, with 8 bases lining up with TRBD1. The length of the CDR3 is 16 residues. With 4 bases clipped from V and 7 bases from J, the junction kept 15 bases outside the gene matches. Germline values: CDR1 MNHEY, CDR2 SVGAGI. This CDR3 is CASSSGPEQGAGEQYF. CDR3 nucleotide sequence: TGTGCCAGCAGTTCGGGCCCCGAGCAGGGGGCGGGGGAGCAGTACTTC.

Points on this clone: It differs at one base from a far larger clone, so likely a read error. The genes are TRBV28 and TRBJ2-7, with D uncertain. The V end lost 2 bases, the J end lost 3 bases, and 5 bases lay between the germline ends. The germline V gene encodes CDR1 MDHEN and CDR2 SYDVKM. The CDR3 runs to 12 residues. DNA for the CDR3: TGTGCCAGCAGTTTAGGGGACTACGAGCAGTACTTC. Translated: CASSLGDYEQYF.